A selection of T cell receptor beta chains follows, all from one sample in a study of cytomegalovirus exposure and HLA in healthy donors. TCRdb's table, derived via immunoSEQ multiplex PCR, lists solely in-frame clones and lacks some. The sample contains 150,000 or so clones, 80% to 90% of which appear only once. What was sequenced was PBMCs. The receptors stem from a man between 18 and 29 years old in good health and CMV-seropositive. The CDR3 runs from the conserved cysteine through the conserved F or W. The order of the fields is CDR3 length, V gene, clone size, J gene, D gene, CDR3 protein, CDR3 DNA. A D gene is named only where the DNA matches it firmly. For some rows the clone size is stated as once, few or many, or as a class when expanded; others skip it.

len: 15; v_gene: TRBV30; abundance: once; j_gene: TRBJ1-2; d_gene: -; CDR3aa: CAWRPPGVGNYGYTF; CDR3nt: TGTGCCTGGAGGCCGCCAGGGGTAGGGAACTATGGCTACACCTTC
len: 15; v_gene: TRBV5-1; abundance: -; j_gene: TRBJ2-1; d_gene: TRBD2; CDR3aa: CASSVLAGGGDEQFF; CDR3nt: TGCGCCAGCAGCGTGCTAGCGGGGGGTGGGGATGAGCAGTTCTTC
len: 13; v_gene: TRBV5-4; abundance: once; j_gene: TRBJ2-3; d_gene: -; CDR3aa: CASSLETADTQYF; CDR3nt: TGTGCCAGCAGCTTGGAAACAGCAGATACGCAGTATTTT
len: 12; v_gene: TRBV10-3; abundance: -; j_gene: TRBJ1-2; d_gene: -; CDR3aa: CAITTGNYGYTF; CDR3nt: TGTGCCATCACTACAGGGAACTATGGCTACACCTTC
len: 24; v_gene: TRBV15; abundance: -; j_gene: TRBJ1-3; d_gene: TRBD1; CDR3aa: CATSPEKLGQGVSDLGDSGNTIYF; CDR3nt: TGTGCCACCAGCCCAGAGAAATTGGGACAGGGGGTTTCCGATTTGGGTGACTCTGGAAACACCATATATTTT
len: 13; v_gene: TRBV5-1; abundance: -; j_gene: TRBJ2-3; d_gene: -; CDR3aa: CASSPPTIDTQYF; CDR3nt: TGCGCCAGCAGCCCCCCTACGATAGATACGCAGTATTTT
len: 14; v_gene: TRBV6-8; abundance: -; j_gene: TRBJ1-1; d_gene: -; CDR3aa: CASSYGHRNTEAFF; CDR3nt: TGTGCCAGCAGTTACGGACACAGAAACACTGAAGCTTTCTTT
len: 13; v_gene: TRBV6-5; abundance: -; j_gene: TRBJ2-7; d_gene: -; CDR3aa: CASSYGRNYEQYF; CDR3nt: TGTGCCAGCAGTTACGGGAGAAACTACGAGCAGTACTTC
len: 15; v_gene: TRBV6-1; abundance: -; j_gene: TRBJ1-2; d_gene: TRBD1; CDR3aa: CASSVDPWTGEGYTF; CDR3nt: TGTGCCAGCAGTGTGGACCCCTGGACAGGTGAAGGCTACACCTTC
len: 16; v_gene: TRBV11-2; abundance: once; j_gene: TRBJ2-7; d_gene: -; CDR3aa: CASIKGTASIYYEQYF; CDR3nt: TGTGCCAGCATCAAAGGCACAGCCTCGATCTACTACGAGCAGTACTTC
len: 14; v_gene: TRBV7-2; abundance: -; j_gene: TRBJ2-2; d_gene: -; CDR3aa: CASSLGWASGELFF; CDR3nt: TGTGCCAGCAGCTTAGGGTGGGCATCCGGGGAGCTGTTTTTT
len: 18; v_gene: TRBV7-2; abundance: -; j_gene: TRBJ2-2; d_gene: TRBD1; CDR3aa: CASSLIWWQGANTGELFF; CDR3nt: TGTGCCAGCAGCTTAATCTGGTGGCAGGGGGCGAACACCGGGGAGCTGTTTTTT
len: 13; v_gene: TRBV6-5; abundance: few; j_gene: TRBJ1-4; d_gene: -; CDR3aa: CASSYLAYEKLFF; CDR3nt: TGTGCCAGCAGTTACCTAGCCTATGAAAAACTGTTTTTT
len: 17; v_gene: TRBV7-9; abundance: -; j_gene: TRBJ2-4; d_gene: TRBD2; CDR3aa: CASSFGRAFERGGIKYF; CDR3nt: TGTGCCAGCAGCTTTGGCCGGGCGTTTGAGCGGGGGGGTATTAAGTACTTC
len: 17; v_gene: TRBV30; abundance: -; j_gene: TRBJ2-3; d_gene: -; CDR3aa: CAWSHLGGVGGTDTQYF; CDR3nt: TGTGCCTGGAGTCATTTGGGTGGGGTAGGGGGTACAGATACGCAGTATTTT
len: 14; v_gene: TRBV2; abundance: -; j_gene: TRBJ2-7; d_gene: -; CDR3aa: CASRGDISYYEQYF; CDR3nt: TGTGCCAGCAGGGGGGACATAAGTTATTACGAGCAGTACTTC
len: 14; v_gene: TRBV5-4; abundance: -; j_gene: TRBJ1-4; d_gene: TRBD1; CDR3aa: CASSFQGAREKLFF; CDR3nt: TGTGCCAGCAGCTTCCAGGGGGCGCGGGAAAAACTGTTTTTT
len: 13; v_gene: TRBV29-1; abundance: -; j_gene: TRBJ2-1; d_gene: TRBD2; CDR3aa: CSVALAGGNEQFF; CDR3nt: TGCAGCGTTGCACTAGCGGGGGGGAATGAGCAGTTCTTC
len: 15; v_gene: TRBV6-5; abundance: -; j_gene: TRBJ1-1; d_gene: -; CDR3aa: CASSYGALMNTEAFF; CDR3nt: TGTGCCAGCAGTTACGGGGCACTCATGAACACTGAAGCTTTCTTT
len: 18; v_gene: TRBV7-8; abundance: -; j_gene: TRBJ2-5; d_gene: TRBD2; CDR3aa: CASSLGRTSGGGQETQYF; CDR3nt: TGTGCCAGCAGCTTAGGCCGGACTAGCGGGGGAGGCCAAGAGACCCAGTACTTC
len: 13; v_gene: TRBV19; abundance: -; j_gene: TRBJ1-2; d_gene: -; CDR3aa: CASSILQAYGYTF; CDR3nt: TGTGCCAGTAGTATCCTACAGGCCTATGGCTACACCTTC
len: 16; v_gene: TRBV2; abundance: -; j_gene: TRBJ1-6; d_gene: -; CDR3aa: CASSEQGGPYNSPLHF; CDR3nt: TGTGCCAGCAGTGAACAGGGTGGGCCCTATAATTCACCCCTCCACTTT
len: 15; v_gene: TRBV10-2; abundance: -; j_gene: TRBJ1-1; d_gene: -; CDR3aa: CASSEEDEGNTEAFF; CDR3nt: TGCGCCAGCAGTGAGGAAGACGAGGGCAACACTGAAGCTTTCTTT
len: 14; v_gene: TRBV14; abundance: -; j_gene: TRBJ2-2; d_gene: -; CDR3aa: CASSWDKNTGELFF; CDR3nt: TGTGCCAGCAGCTGGGACAAAAACACCGGGGAGCTGTTTTTT
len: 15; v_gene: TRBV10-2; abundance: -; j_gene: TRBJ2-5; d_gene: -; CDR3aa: CASSELDYHQETQYF; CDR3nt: TGCGCCAGCAGTGAATTGGACTACCACCAAGAGACCCAGTACTTC
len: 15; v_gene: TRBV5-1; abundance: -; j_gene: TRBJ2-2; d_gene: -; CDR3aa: CASSLGQENTGELFF; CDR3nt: TGCGCCAGCAGCTTGGGACAGGAGAACACCGGGGAGCTGTTTTTT
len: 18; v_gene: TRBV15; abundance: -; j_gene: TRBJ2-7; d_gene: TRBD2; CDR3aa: CATSRDHSGGRSSYEQYF; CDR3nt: TGTGCCACCAGCAGAGACCATTCGGGGGGAAGGAGCTCCTACGAGCAGTACTTC
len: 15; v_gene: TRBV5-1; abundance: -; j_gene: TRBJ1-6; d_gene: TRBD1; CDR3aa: CASSPDRGFLSPLHF; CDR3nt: TGCGCCAGCAGCCCCGACAGGGGTTTTCTTTCACCCCTCCACTTT
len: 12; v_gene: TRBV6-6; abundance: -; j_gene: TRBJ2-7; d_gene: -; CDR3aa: CASLGAPYEQYF; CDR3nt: TGTGCCAGCTTAGGGGCGCCCTACGAGCAGTACTTC
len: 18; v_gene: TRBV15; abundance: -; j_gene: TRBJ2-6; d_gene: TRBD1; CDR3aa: CATSSSGQGFSGANVLTF; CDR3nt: TGTGCCACCAGCAGCTCGGGACAGGGTTTTTCTGGGGCCAACGTCCTGACTTTC
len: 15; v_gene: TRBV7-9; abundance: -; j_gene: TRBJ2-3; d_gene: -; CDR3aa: CASSLGQATTDTQYF; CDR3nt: TGTGCCAGCAGCTTAGGACAGGCGACCACAGATACGCAGTATTTT
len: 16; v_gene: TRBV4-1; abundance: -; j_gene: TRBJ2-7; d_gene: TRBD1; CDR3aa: CASSQDPGQGIGEQYF; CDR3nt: TGCGCCAGCAGCCAAGATCCGGGACAGGGAATAGGGGAGCAGTACTTC
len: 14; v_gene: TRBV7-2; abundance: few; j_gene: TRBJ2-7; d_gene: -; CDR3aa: CASSLGGDSYEQYF; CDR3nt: TGTGCCAGCAGCTTAGGCGGGGACTCCTACGAGCAGTACTTC
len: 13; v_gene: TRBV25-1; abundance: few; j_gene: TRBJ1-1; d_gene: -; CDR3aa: CASSEYLGAEAFF; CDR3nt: TGTGCCAGCAGTGAATATCTAGGGGCTGAAGCTTTCTTT
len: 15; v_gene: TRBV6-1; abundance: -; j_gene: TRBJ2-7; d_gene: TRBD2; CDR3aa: CASSEGLAGGYEQYF; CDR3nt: TGTGCCAGCAGTGAAGGCCTAGCGGGGGGCTACGAGCAGTACTTC
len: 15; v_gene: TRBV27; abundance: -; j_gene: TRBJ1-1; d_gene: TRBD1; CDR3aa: CASSRRGQGNTEAFF; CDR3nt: TGTGCCAGCAGTAGGAGGGGGCAGGGTAACACTGAAGCTTTCTTT
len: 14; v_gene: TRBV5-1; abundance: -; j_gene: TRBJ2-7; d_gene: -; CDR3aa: CASSLGGGDDEQYF; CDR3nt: TGCGCCAGCAGCTTGGGAGGGGGGGATGACGAGCAGTACTTC
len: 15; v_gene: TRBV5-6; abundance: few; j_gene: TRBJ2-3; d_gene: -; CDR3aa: CASSLGRLSTDTQYF; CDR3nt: TGTGCCAGCAGCTTGGGCAGGCTGAGCACAGATACGCAGTATTTT
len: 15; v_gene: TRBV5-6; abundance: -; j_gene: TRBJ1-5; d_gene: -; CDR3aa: CASSLAAGLGGPQHF; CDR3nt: TGTGCCAGCAGCTTGGCGGCAGGGTTGGGTGGGCCCCAGCATTTT
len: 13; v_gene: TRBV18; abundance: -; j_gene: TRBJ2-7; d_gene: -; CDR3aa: CASSPWPAYEQYF; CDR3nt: TGTGCCAGCTCACCATGGCCCGCCTACGAGCAGTACTTC
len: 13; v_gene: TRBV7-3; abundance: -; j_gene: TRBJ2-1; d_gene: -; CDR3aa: CASSLRGDNEQFF; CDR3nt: TGTGCCAGCAGCTTAAGGGGCGATAATGAGCAGTTCTTC
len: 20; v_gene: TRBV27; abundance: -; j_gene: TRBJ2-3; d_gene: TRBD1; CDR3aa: CASSLSPRQGYRPLRDTQYF; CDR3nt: TGTGCCAGCAGTTTATCGCCCCGACAGGGCTATAGACCTTTGAGAGATACGCAGTATTTT
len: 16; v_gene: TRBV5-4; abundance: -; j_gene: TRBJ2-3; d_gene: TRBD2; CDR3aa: CASSFSSGGNTDTQYF; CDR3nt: TGTGCCAGCAGCTTTTCTAGCGGGGGGAACACAGATACGCAGTATTTT
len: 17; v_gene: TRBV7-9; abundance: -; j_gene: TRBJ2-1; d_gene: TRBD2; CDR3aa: CASSLAPSGVTYNEQFF; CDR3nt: TGTGCCAGCAGCTTAGCGCCTAGCGGGGTTACGTACAATGAGCAGTTCTTC